This T cell receptor (beta chain) was sequenced in a study of T cells in Graves' hyperthyroidism and ophthalmopathy. CDR3 length equals 16 residues. The V and J ends lost 4 bases and 1 base, in that order; junction bases with no gene match: 7. Germline V gene sequence: CDR1 SGHNT, CDR2 YENEEA. It was RNA transcripts that yielded the amplified TCR beta CDR3 regions. First-round RT-PCR of the TCR CDR3 relied on the HTBI primer set. TCRdb processed the multiplex PCR reads anew with MiXCR; each CDR3 protein has one entry. The sample includes 250,000 to 400,000 distinct CDR3 sequences, roughly an eighth of them seen just once.

The receptor's source is a woman in her thirties or forties with Graves' ophthalmopathy. The sequencing input was blood. This chain joins TRBV11-3 and TRBJ2-3, with 8 bases fitting TRBD1. In DNA, the CDR3 is TGTGCCAGCAGCTCCTCGACAGGGGTGGGCACAGATACGCAGTATTTT. It translates to CASSSSTGVGTDTQYF.